The entry below gives a single T cell receptor beta chain sequence along with its context. Amplification targeted TCR beta CDR3 regions from RNA transcripts. First-round RT-PCR with HTBI primers amplified the TCR CDR3 region. TCRdb analysed the multiplex PCR reads with MiXCR anew, one entry per CDR3 protein. The sample shows some 350,000 distinct CDR3 sequences, 20% to 30% of them seen only once. The record originates from a study of T cells in Graves' hyperthyroidism and ophthalmopathy. This CDR3 is built from 12 residues. Germline CDR1 is SNHLY and CDR2 is FYNNEI. The V and J ends lost 8 bases and 2 bases respectively, with 6 bases between them.

This chain links TRBV2 with TRBJ1-4, with D unresolved. Sequencing was done on a sample of blood. This clonotype was obtained from a man aged 50 or older with Graves' hyperthyroidism. CDR3 DNA sequence: TGTGCCAGCCGAAGGACTAATGAAAAACTGTTTTTT. Translating it yields CASRRTNEKLFF.